This T cell receptor (beta chain) derives from a study of blood T cell repertoires in COVID-19. In the study overall: Acute and convalescent COVID-19 specimens originated in the United States, Italy and Spain. T cells, B-cell-depleted T cells, or PBMCs supplied cDNA or gDNA.

In the original processing: Estimates of nucleated cell counts were drawn from the amplification of reference gene primers. Sequencing used immunoSEQ multiplex PCR; TCRdb keeps in-frame clones, though not all of them. V and J calls and clone size are copied from that table; D and trimming were computed from the DNA. This repertoire shows some 200,000 clones, around 90% found once; its top ten account for over 1.5%. Trimming removed 6 bases from V and 5 bases from J; junction bases left unmatched: 5. The CDR3 totals 14 residues. Germline CDR1 reads SGHAT; CDR2 reads FQDESV (reference sequence). V is TRBV11-1 and J is TRBJ2-1, with 9 positions matching TRBD2. The clonotype was recovered from an older man with acute or convalescent COVID-19. Sequenced: peripheral blood. For the CDR3, the DNA is TGTGCCAGCAGAGACGCTAGCGGGAACAATGAGCAGTTCTTC. Translating it yields CASRDASGNNEQFF. The whole variable domain, remainder taken from reference TRBV11-1 and TRBJ2-1, is EAEVAQSPRYKITEKSQAVAFWCDPISGHATLYWYRQILGQGPELLVQFQDESVVDDSQLPKDRFSAERLKGVDSTLKIQPAELGDSAMYLCASRDASGNNEQFFGPGTRLTVL.